What follows are 18 T cell receptor beta chains derived from one specimen sequenced in a study of cytotoxic CD8 clonotypes in ibrutinib-treated CLL. TCRdb keeps only in-frame clones here, not all; method: immunoSEQ multiplex PCR. The table has approximately 140,000 clones, roughly 80% seen once. The specimen comprised PBMCs, sampled after 12 months of ibrutinib treatment. All receptors come from a human donor with chronic lymphocytic leukemia.

V gene TRBV10-2 combines with J gene TRBJ2-3; 7 bases line up with TRBD2. Per germline, CDR1 WSHSY and CDR2 SAAADI. CDR3 size: 15 residues. V gave up 6 bases and J gave up 0 bases; unmatched junction bases: 6. The CDR3: CASRGGGASTDTQYF. In DNA, the CDR3 is TGCGCCAGCAGGGGCGGGGGTGCTAGCACAGATACGCAGTATTTT.

The sample holds one count of this clone. This CDR3 reads CASSVGAESYEQYF. The CDR3 region has the DNA TGTGCCAGCAGCGTAGGGGCAGAATCCTACGAGCAGTACTTC. The chain employs TRBV9 and TRBJ2-7; D is unresolved. The CDR3 is made up of 14 amino acids. Germline V gene sequence: CDR1 SGDLS, CDR2 YYNGEE. Between the trimmed V and J ends, which lost 0 bases and 1 base, there was a span of 8 bases. The whole variable domain, remainder taken from reference TRBV9 and TRBJ2-7, is DSGVTQTPKHLITATGQRVTLRCSPRSGDLSVYWYQQSLDQGLQFLIQYYNGEERAKGNILERFSAQQFPDLHSELNLSSLELGDSALYFCASSVGAESYEQYFGPGTRLTVT.

The CDR3 DNA reads TGTGCCAGCAGGGGCTATTACAATGAGCAGTTCTTC. It yields the protein CASRGYYNEQFF. J is TRBJ2-1 and V is TRBV14; no reliable D call. CDR1 and CDR2 (germline): SGHDN, FVKESK. V dropped 6 bases and J dropped 4 bases, with 7 bases sitting between them. There are 12 residues in the CDR3. Variable domain in full (rest from reference TRBV14 and TRBJ2-1): EAGVTQFPSHSVIEKGQTVTLRCDPISGHDNLYWYRRVMGKEIKFLLHFVKESKQDESGMPNNRFLAERTGGTYSTLKVQPAELEDSGVYFCASRGYYNEQFFGPGTRLTVL.

The chain uses TRBV7-9 and TRBJ1-1; D ambiguous. Trimming cost V 3 bases and J 2 bases, with 13 bases left between them. Germline V CDR1 and CDR2: SEHNR, FQNEAQ (reference sequence). This CDR3 is built from 15 residues. This CDR3 reads CASSFTGLPNTEAFF. CDR3 in DNA: TGTGCCAGCAGCTTTACCGGGCTCCCAAACACTGAAGCTTTCTTT.

The chain employs TRBV5-4 and TRBJ1-1; 10 bases agree with TRBD1. V was pared by 3 bases and J by 5 bases, with 13 bases of the junction left unmatched. Germline CDR1 reads SGHNT; CDR2 reads YYREEE (reference sequence). The CDR3 runs 17 residues. The CDR3, as DNA: TGTGCCAGCAGCTCGGCAGGGACAGGGGACCCAGGGACTGAAGCTTTCTTT. Its translation is CASSSAGTGDPGTEAFF.

The chain uses TRBV5-8 and TRBJ1-2; D gene unclear. Germline V lookup: CDR1 SGHTS, CDR2 YDEGEE. The CDR3 is 13 residues long. Trimming removed 8 bases from V and 1 base from J, with 12 bases in between. In DNA, the CDR3 is TGTGCCAGTACCACCGGGCTTAACTATGGCTACACCTTC. It is translated as CASTTGLNYGYTF.

The V call is TRBV30, the J call TRBJ2-3; 8 bases align to TRBD1. V gave up 1 base and J gave up 4 bases; unmatched junction bases: 10. This CDR3 spans 16 amino acids. Per germline, CDR1 GTSNPN and CDR2 SVGIG (reference sequence). The CDR3 DNA reads as TGTGCCTGGAGTGCCGGGACAGGCTTTGTGGCAGATACGCAGTATTTT. Protein: CAWSAGTGFVADTQYF.

The V call is TRBV6-5, the J call TRBJ1-5; no reliable D call. Trimming cost V 5 bases and J 11 bases, with 22 bases left between them. This CDR3 is built from 15 residues. Germline assignment: CDR1 MNHEY and CDR2 SVGAGI. The CDR3: CASSGAGSLNEAQHF. CDR3 in DNA: TGTGCCAGCAGTGGCGCGGGGTCACTGAACGAAGCCCAGCATTTT.

This chain joins TRBV11-3 and TRBJ2-3, with 9 bases identical to TRBD1. V gave up 4 bases and J gave up 3 bases; unmatched junction bases: 2. The length of the CDR3 is 14 residues. CDR1 and CDR2 from the germline V gene are SGHNT and YENEEA. DNA for the CDR3: TGTGCCAGCAGCTACGGACAGGGGACAGATACGCAGTATTTT. Translation gives CASSYGQGTDTQYF. Supplemented by reference TRBV11-3 and TRBJ2-3, the full variable domain reads EAGVVQSPRYKIIEKKQPVAFWCNPISGHNTLYWYLQNLGQGPELLIRYENEEAVDDSQLPKDRFSAERLKGVDSTLKIQPAELGDSAVYLCASSYGQGTDTQYFGPGTRLTVL.

V gene TRBV6-5 combines with J gene TRBJ1-1, with no clear D. The CDR3 consists of 14 residues. Germline V gene lookup returns CDR1 MNHEY and CDR2 SVGAGI. Trimming took off 6 bases at V and 3 bases at J, with 14 bases between the two ends. CDR3 amino acids: CASSFRGWYTEAFF. The CDR3 DNA reads as TGTGCCAGCAGCTTTCGCGGGTGGTACACTGAAGCTTTCTTT.

The V call is TRBV19, the J call TRBJ1-5, with D hard to call. V shed 7 bases and J shed 2 bases, with 12 bases lying between them. Germline values: CDR1 LNHDA, CDR2 SQIVND (reference sequence). This CDR3 has 14 amino acids. CDR3 in DNA: TGTGCCAGTAAGGAAAGGAACGGCAATCAGCCCCAGCATTTT. It yields the protein CASKERNGNQPQHF.

The chain couples TRBV30 to TRBJ1-1; D gene unclear. This CDR3 comprises 13 residues. From germline, CDR1 is GTSNPN and CDR2 SVGIG (reference sequence). V dropped 7 bases and J dropped 1 base, with 13 bases sitting between them. The chain's CDR3 is CASPNPGNTEAFF. CDR3 nucleotides: TGTGCCTCGCCCAATCCGGGGAACACTGAAGCTTTCTTT. The complete variable domain, with remaining parts taken from reference TRBV30 and TRBJ1-1, reads SQTIHQWPATLVQPVGSPLSLECTVEGTSNPNLYWYRQAAGRGLQLLFYSVGIGQISSEVPQNLSASRPQDRQFILSSKKLLLSDSGFYLCASPNPGNTEAFFGQGTRLTVV.

The chain is built from TRBV27 and TRBJ2-1; 13 bases are shared with TRBD2. Germline loops: CDR1 MNHEY, CDR2 SMNVEV (reference sequence). The trim removed 4 bases at V and 12 bases at J, leaving 15 bases unmatched. The CDR3 is made up of 17 amino acids. CDR3 DNA sequence: TGTGCCAGCAGTTCCCTCCAAACTAGCGGGGGGGCCCGGGGGCAGTTCTTC. Translation gives CASSSLQTSGGARGQFF.

The rearrangement links TRBV19 to TRBJ1-2, with a tentative D call TRBD1 (5 bases). From germline, CDR1 is LNHDA and CDR2 SQIVND (reference sequence). The CDR3 spans 14 residues. Trimming removed 6 bases from V and 4 bases from J, with 15 bases in between. CDR3 in amino acids: CASRPGDSFYGYTF. In nucleotides, the CDR3 is TGTGCCAGTAGGCCTGGCGACAGTTTCTATGGCTACACCTTC.

This sequence joins TRBV28 and TRBJ1-2; D uncertain. V was cut by 4 bases and J by 0 bases, with 6 bases left in between. Germline lookup yields CDR1 MDHEN and CDR2 SYDVKM. CDR3 size: 13 residues. CDR3 sequence (DNA): TGTGCCAGCAGTTCAACAGCTAACTATGGCTACACCTTC. Translated: CASSSTANYGYTF.

The rearrangement joins TRBV7-2 to TRBJ1-2; D remains ambiguous. The germline V gene has CDR1 SGHTA and CDR2 FQGNSA. The V and J ends lost 2 bases and 3 bases respectively, with 10 bases between them. The CDR3 spans 14 residues. The CDR3 loop reads CASSLTSQDYGYTF. As DNA, the CDR3 is TGTGCCAGCAGCTTAACTAGCCAGGACTATGGCTACACCTTC. Complete variable domain (other parts from reference TRBV7-2 and TRBJ1-2): GAGVSQSPSNKVTEKGKDVELRCDPISGHTALYWYRQSLGQGLEFLIYFQGNSAPDKSGLPSDRFSAERTGGSVSTLTIQRTQQEDSAVYLCASSLTSQDYGYTFGSGTRLTVV.

The chain joins TRBV7-2 to TRBJ1-5; TRBD1 is a possible D gene (5 bases). The CDR3 is 15 amino acids. With 3 bases removed from V and 0 bases from J, the gap between germline ends came to 9 bases. CDR1 and CDR2 (germline): SGHTA, FQGNSA. CDR3 in amino acids: CASSLGLYSNQPQHF. Written as DNA, the CDR3 is TGTGCCAGCAGCTTGGGGCTTTATAGCAATCAGCCCCAGCATTTT.

This rearrangement joins TRBV7-9 to TRBJ2-7, with no clear D. The CDR3 length is 12 residues. V lost 3 bases and J 5 bases, leaving 8 bases between the germline ends. Per the germline V gene, CDR1 is SEHNR and CDR2 is FQNEAQ (reference sequence). The CDR3 is CASSLQAHEQYF. Here the CDR3 DNA reads TGTGCCAGCAGCTTGCAGGCCCACGAGCAGTACTTC. Looking up the rest from reference TRBV7-9 and TRBJ2-7 gives the full variable domain: DTGVSQNPRHKITKRGQNVTFRCDPISEHNRLYWYRQTLGQGPEFLTYFQNEAQLEKSRLLSDRFSAERPKGSFSTLEIQRTEQGDSAMYLCASSLQAHEQYFGPGTRLTVT.